Below are 27 T cell receptor beta chains sequenced from a single sample in a study of blood T cell repertoires in COVID-19. TCRdb's copy holds only in-frame clones and misses some; the assay was immunoSEQ multiplex PCR. The sample lists 100,000 to 150,000 clones, 75% to 90% seen once, with less than 2.5% in the top ten. Sequenced sample: PBMCs or T cells enriched from blood (not recorded which). These receptors were collected from a woman aged 50 to 65 who had recovered from COVID-19.

J is TRBJ2-1 and V is TRBV2, with TRBD1 matching 7 bases. Germline V gene data show CDR1 as SNHLY and CDR2 as FYNNEI. The CDR3 runs 14 residues. J was trimmed by 7 bases and V by 7 bases; bases with no gene match: 10. For the CDR3, the DNA is TGTGCCAGCAACTTGCTGACAGGGAGTAATGAGCAGTTCTTC. Amino acids: CASNLLTGSNEQFF.

V usage is TRBV2 and J usage is TRBJ2-7; D gene unclear. CDR1 SNHLY and CDR2 FYNNEI come from the germline V gene. The CDR3 spans 12 residues. Trimming took 6 bases from V and 4 from J, leaving 10 bases between them. Here the CDR3 DNA reads TGTGCCAGCAGGGGCTTCTTTTACGAGCAGTACTTC. Protein product: CASRGFFYEQYF.

V usage is TRBV6-5 and J usage is TRBJ1-5; no clear D gene. Germline values: CDR1 MNHEY, CDR2 SVGAGI. V lost 5 bases, J lost 9 bases, and 11 bases lay in between. The CDR3 runs to 12 residues. The CDR3 loop is CASSRNEGPQHF. The CDR3 DNA is TGTGCCAGCAGTAGAAACGAGGGGCCCCAGCATTTT.

V usage is TRBV11-2 and J usage is TRBJ1-2; D unclear. This CDR3 is built from 13 residues. Germline CDR1 and CDR2: SGHAT and FQNNGV. The germline V and J ends were trimmed by 3 bases and 5 bases, with 10 bases remaining between them. The CDR3 sequence: CASSFSGEYGYTF. The CDR3 DNA reads TGTGCCAGCAGCTTTAGTGGAGAATATGGCTACACCTTC.

This clone was detected only once. The chain has TRBV4-3 and TRBJ1-2; TRBD1 matches at 11 bases. In germline, CDR1 is LGHNA, CDR2 YSLEER. The length of the CDR3 is 15 residues. V was clipped by 0 bases and J by 5 bases; unmatched bases: 2. Here the CDR3 DNA reads TGCGCCAGCAGCCAAGATCGGGACAGGGGGTATGGCTACACCTTC. Its protein product is CASSQDRDRGYGYTF.

The CDR3 loop is CASSEVQRGASYNEQFF. CDR3 nucleotide sequence: TGCGCCAGCAGTGAAGTTCAGCGGGGGGCTTCATACAATGAGCAGTTCTTC. The chain combines TRBV10-2 with TRBJ2-1; 9 nucleotides align to TRBD2. CDR3 size: 17 residues. V trimming: 3 bases; J trimming: 4 bases; junction bases outside the gene matches: 10. Germline CDR1 reads WSHSY; CDR2 reads SAAADI.

This chain connects TRBV12-5 to TRBJ1-3, with D unclear. Deletions cut 1 base from V and 0 bases from J, with 7 bases between. The length of the CDR3 is 15 residues. CDR1 is LGHNT and CDR2 is FRNRAP in the germline V gene. CDR3: CASGLGLPSGNTIYF. As DNA, the CDR3 is TGTGCTAGTGGTTTGGGACTGCCCTCTGGAAACACCATATATTTT.

This chain uses TRBV6-1 with TRBJ2-3; no definite D call. The CDR3 has 15 residues. CDR1 is MNHNS and CDR2 is SASEGT in the germline V gene. V gave up 1 base and J gave up 2 bases, with 10 bases separating them. Written as DNA, the CDR3 is TGTGCCAGCAGTGAAGTGATAGATCCCACAGATACGCAGTATTTT. It yields the protein CASSEVIDPTDTQYF.

The count of this clone is one. The V gene is TRBV13, the J gene TRBJ2-4, with TRBD2 matching 11 bases. Germline CDR1 is PRHDT and CDR2 is FYEKMQ (reference sequence). With V trimmed by 3 bases and J by 5 bases, 3 bases remained unmatched. This CDR3 has 15 residues. CDR3 DNA sequence: TGTGCCAGCAGCTTTAGCGGGGGGGCCCAAAACATTCAGTACTTC. Amino acid sequence: CASSFSGGAQNIQYF.

V is TRBV19 and J is TRBJ2-7; tentatively, D is TRBD2 (6 bases). The CDR3 is 12 residues long. Trimming removed 10 bases from V and 0 bases from J, with 10 bases in between. The germline gives CDR1 LNHDA, CDR2 SQIVND (reference sequence). This chain's CDR3 is CATGRGSYEQYF. CDR3 in DNA: TGTGCCACCGGGCGGGGCTCCTACGAGCAGTACTTC.

In its sample, this clone was seen once. The rearrangement uses TRBV5-1 and TRBJ2-4; D might be TRBD1 (5 bases). Germline V lookup: CDR1 SGHRS, CDR2 YFSETQ. V lost 2 bases and J 1 base, leaving 13 bases between the germline ends. This CDR3 is built from 16 residues. The CDR3 DNA reads as TGCGCCAGCAGCTTTAACGCAGGGCTCGCCAAAAACATTCAGTACTTC. Translation gives CASSFNAGLAKNIQYF. The full variable domain, with the rest looked up from reference TRBV5-1 and TRBJ2-4, is KAGVTQTPRYLIKTRGQQVTLSCSPISGHRSVSWYQQTPGQGLQFLFEYFSETQRNKGNFPGRFSGRQFSNSRSEMNVSTLELGDSALYLCASSFNAGLAKNIQYFGAGTRLSVL.

V usage is TRBV7-2 and J usage is TRBJ1-3, with 8 bases that match TRBD1. Per germline, CDR1 SGHTA and CDR2 FQGNSA. With 5 bases clipped from V and 0 bases from J, the junction kept 3 bases outside the gene matches. This CDR3 spans 15 amino acids. The CDR3 sequence: CASSQQGGSGNTIYF. The CDR3 DNA reads as TGTGCCAGCAGCCAACAGGGGGGCTCTGGAAACACCATATATTTT.

This clone was counted once. The gene calls are TRBV23-1 and TRBJ2-7, with TRBD1 matching over 8 bases. TRBV23-1 is an ORF for which the function is uncertain. The CDR3 totals 15 residues. V lost 8 bases, J lost 2 bases, and 11 bases stayed unmatched. CDR3 DNA sequence: TGCGCCAGCCTTACCCAGGGGGCAGACCCCTACGAGCAGTACTTC. It translates to CASLTQGADPYEQYF.

This clone has a count of ten or more. The chain couples TRBV4-1 to TRBJ1-1; D call uncertain. CDR1 is MGHRA, CDR2 YSYEKL, per germline. V was pared by 3 bases and J by 6 bases, with 14 bases between. CDR3 length: 14 residues. CDR3 nucleotide sequence: TGCGCCAGCAGCCACCGGGGTCCAGTCCCTGAAGCTTTCTTT. Amino acids: CASSHRGPVPEAFF.

The V gene is TRBV7-9, the J gene TRBJ2-1; possible D gene TRBD1, 5 bases. There are 17 residues in the CDR3. Germline-derived CDR1 and CDR2 are SEHNR and FQNEAQ (reference sequence). V was clipped by 1 base and J by 7 bases, with 20 bases between them. The CDR3 protein is CASSLGSTGRLGNEQFF. The CDR3 bases are TGTGCCAGCAGCTTAGGATCAACAGGAAGGCTTGGGAATGAGCAGTTCTTC.

The chain uses TRBV27 and TRBJ2-7, with 7 bases identical to TRBD1. This CDR3 has 13 residues. Germline CDR1 and CDR2: MNHEY and SMNVEV (reference sequence). The V segment lost 3 bases and the J segment 3 bases; nucleotides outside the gene matches: 2. The CDR3 protein is CASSLNRGYEQYF. DNA for the CDR3: TGTGCCAGCAGTTTGAACAGGGGCTACGAGCAGTACTTC.

V is TRBV21-1 and J is TRBJ2-7; the table's D gene call, TRBD1, was not cross checked with the DNA. TRBV21-1 is a pseudogene. The CDR3 has 15 amino acids. CDR3 amino acids: CASSEWDTTSYEQYF. Here the CDR3 DNA reads TGTGCCAGCAGCGAATGGGACACTACCTCCTACGAGCAGTACTTC.

V usage is TRBV6-2 or TRBV6-3 and J usage is TRBJ2-7, with D hard to call. This CDR3 is built from 11 residues. V was cut by 5 bases and J by 6 bases, with 8 bases left in between. In germline, CDR1 is MNHEY, CDR2 SVGEGT. This CDR3 is CASSNIGEQYF. In DNA, the CDR3 is TGTGCCAGCAGTAACATTGGCGAGCAGTACTTC.

The chain is built from TRBV3-1 (or the pseudogene TRBV3-2) and TRBJ1-2; 7 bases are shared with TRBD1. This CDR3 region has 13 residues. Looked up from germline, CDR1 is LGHDT and CDR2 is YNNKEL (reference sequence). V lost 2 bases, J lost 7 bases, and 4 bases stayed unmatched. The CDR3 loop reads CASSQRQGGGYTF. CDR3 coding DNA: TGTGCCAGCAGCCAAAGACAGGGTGGTGGCTACACCTTC.

This rearrangement joins TRBV29-1 to TRBJ2-5; D possibly corresponds to TRBD2 (5 bases). V lost 6 bases and J lost 6, with 23 bases in between. Per the germline V gene, CDR1 is SQVTM and CDR2 is ANQGSEA. This CDR3 region has 15 residues. CDR3 protein: CSVLSGLDGPKTQYF. DNA of the CDR3: TGCAGCGTCCTATCGGGGTTGGACGGCCCGAAGACCCAGTACTTC.

The chain has TRBV3-1 (or the pseudogene TRBV3-2) and TRBJ2-7; the D gene is possibly TRBD2 (5 bases). V was clipped by 4 bases and J by 0 bases, with 13 bases between them. This CDR3 has 15 amino acids. From germline, CDR1 is LGHDT and CDR2 YNNKEL (reference sequence). The CDR3 loop is CASSLTSGSSYEQYF. The CDR3 DNA sequence: TGTGCCAGCAGCCTGACCTCGGGGAGCTCCTACGAGCAGTACTTC.

Only one count was recorded for this clone. V is TRBV4-3 and J is TRBJ1-6; 7 bases are shared with TRBD1. Per the germline V gene, CDR1 is LGHNA and CDR2 is YSLEER. J lost 10 bases, V lost 0 bases, and 6 bases had no gene match. The CDR3 totals 15 residues. The CDR3 loop is CASSQDGRGTSPLHF. The CDR3 region has the DNA TGCGCCAGCAGCCAAGATGGCAGGGGGACATCACCCCTCCACTTT.

With respect to this clone: The same CDR3 is also encoded by other DNA sequences in this sample. This chain's CDR3 is CASSYSGTGSYEQYF. Written as DNA, the CDR3 is TGTGCCAGCAGTTACTCCGGGACAGGGTCCTACGAGCAGTACTTC. V gene TRBV6-5 combines with J gene TRBJ2-7; 9 bases match TRBD1. The CDR3 sequence is 15 residues long. V lost 0 bases and J lost 1; bases outside the gene matches: 1. Germline V gene lookup returns CDR1 MNHEY and CDR2 SVGAGI.

In its sample, this clone was seen a few times. The rearrangement joins TRBV27 to TRBJ1-4, with 8 bases matching TRBD1. V shed 6 bases, J shed 3 bases, and the junction held 15 bases outside the gene matches. Germline CDR1 and CDR2: MNHEY and SMNVEV (reference sequence). This CDR3 spans 18 amino acids. The CDR3 loop reads CASSPLGQGVWANEKLFF. As DNA, the CDR3 is TGTGCCAGCAGCCCATTAGGACAGGGAGTTTGGGCTAATGAAAAACTGTTTTTT. Full variable domain (rest looked up from reference TRBV27 and TRBJ1-4): EAQVTQNPRYLITVTGKKLTVTCSQNMNHEYMSWYRQDPGLGLRQIYYSMNVEVTDKGDVPEGYKVSRKEKRNFPLILESPSPNQTSLYFCASSPLGQGVWANEKLFFGSGTQLSVL.

The CDR3 sequence: CASSPRGVAGARPYNEQFF. The DNA of the CDR3 is TGTGCCAGCAGCCCCCGAGGGGTAGCGGGGGCTCGTCCCTACAATGAGCAGTTCTTC. The rearrangement links TRBV4-2 to TRBJ2-1; 9 bases agree with TRBD2. The CDR3 runs to 19 residues. Germline V gene lookup returns CDR1 LGHNA and CDR2 YNFKEQ. Unmatched junction bases numbered 15, after V lost 4 bases and J lost 2 bases.

The rearrangement links TRBV3-1 (or the pseudogene TRBV3-2) to TRBJ2-7; the match to TRBD2 covers 7 bases. The CDR3 has 13 amino acids. Germline V gives CDR1 LGHDT, CDR2 YNNKEL (reference sequence). J gave up 9 bases and V 2 bases, and 7 bases lay outside the gene matches. The CDR3: CASSQMSGVGQYF. The CDR3 nucleotides read TGTGCCAGCAGCCAAATGAGCGGGGTAGGGCAGTACTTC.

CDR3 sequence (DNA): TGTGCCAGCAGTTTTACGGGATACGAGCAGTACTTC. This translates into CASSFTGYEQYF. This rearrangement joins TRBV12-3 or TRBV12-4 to TRBJ2-7, with TRBD2 as a possible D gene (5 bases). This CDR3 region has 12 residues. With 3 bases removed from V and 4 bases from J, the gap between germline ends came to 7 bases.